This is a list of T cell receptor beta chains from one sample in a study of shared clonotypes between healthy human individuals. Sequencing was performed with immunoSEQ multiplex PCR; in TCRdb, only in-frame clones are kept and a portion is missing. The sample holds about 990,000 clones; 75% to 80% are singletons and the top ten take around 0.61%. The sample was memory CD4+ T cells from PBMCs. The receptors originated from a man aged 18-30 years in good health. Some clones in this sample may be carry-over from other donors' samples. CDR3s include the opening cysteine and the closing phenylalanine or tryptophan. The D gene is left open where the match is weak. Rows may omit the clone size; those that give it use once, few, many or a size class.

d_call | j_call | clone_size | v_call | cdr3_nt | cdr3_aa
NA | TRBJ2-2 | NA | TRBV11-2 | TGTGCCAGCAGCCGCCGAACTAGGGAGGCCAGGGAGCTGTTTTTT | CASSRRTREARELFF
NA | TRBJ1-1 | NA | TRBV7-3 | TGTGCCAGCAGCTTAATTGGAGGGGCCAGCACTGAAGCTTTCTTT | CASSLIGGASTEAFF
TRBD1 | TRBJ1-4 | NA | TRBV28 | TGTGCCAGCTATCGGGACAGGGGGCAAAAACTGTTTTTT | CASYRDRGQKLFF
TRBD2 | TRBJ2-5 | NA | TRBV11-2 | TGTGCCAGCAGCACGGGACTAGCGGGAAGGGAGACCCAGTACTTC | CASSTGLAGRETQYF
NA | TRBJ2-7 | once | TRBV6-1 | TGTGCCAGCAGTGAAGCACCCGGGACATCCTACTACGAGCAGTACTTC | CASSEAPGTSYYEQYF
NA | TRBJ2-1 | NA | TRBV5-1 | TGCGCCAGCAGCTCCGGCTCTAACGGGGAGCAGTTCTTC | CASSSGSNGEQFF
TRBD1 | TRBJ1-1 | NA | TRBV7-2 | TGTGCCAGCAGCTTAGAGGGGGCGCGAACTGAAGCTTTCTTT | CASSLEGARTEAFF
NA | TRBJ2-5 | NA | TRBV10-3 | TGTGCCATCAGCCGACCCCAGGCCCCCGTAGCAGAGACCCAGTACTTC | CAISRPQAPVAETQYF
NA | TRBJ2-1 | NA | TRBV5-6 | TGTGCCAGCAGCTTGTATGGAAGAAATTACAATGAGCAGTTCTTC | CASSLYGRNYNEQFF
NA | TRBJ2-1 | NA | TRBV6-1 | TGTGCCAGCAGTGGGGGAAGGGCAACCCGTACGAATGAGCAGTTCTTC | CASSGGRATRTNEQFF
TRBD2 | TRBJ2-7 | NA | TRBV6-5 | TGTGCCAGCAAGTCTGCGGGAGCCCTCTACGAGCAGTACTTC | CASKSAGALYEQYF
NA | TRBJ1-4 | once | TRBV30 | TGTGCCTGGAGTGTAGGTCGGGACACCGTAAAACTGTTTTTT | CAWSVGRDTVKLFF